These T cell receptor beta chains were read from a single sample in a study of CD8+CD57+ T cells in acquired aplastic anemia. TCRdb itself ran the reads through MiXCR, one entry per CDR3 protein. The data hold some 120,000 distinct CDR3 sequences, with under 60% observed a single time. Material for sequencing was sorted CD4+, CD8+, or CD8+CD57+ T cells (not recorded which) from PBMCs. Source of these receptors: a human donor with aplastic anemia. The CDR3 runs from the conserved cysteine through the conserved F or W. A D gene is named only where the DNA matches it firmly. Part of the rows lack a size; the others show once, few, many or a class for expanded clones.

>NA|TRBV10-1|TRBJ1-4|13|TRBD1
CASSSGQGMELFF
TGCGCCAGCAGTTCGGGACAGGGAATGGAACTGTTTTTT
>NA|TRBV5-1|TRBJ2-3|12|NA
CASSRSRDTQYF
TGCGCCAGCAGCCGCTCCCGGGATACGCAGTATTTT
>NA|TRBV10-2|TRBJ2-6|14|NA
CASSAGPGANVLTF
TGCGCCAGCAGTGCTGGGCCTGGGGCCAACGTCCTGACTTTC
>NA|TRBV7-9|TRBJ2-3|14|TRBD2
CASRRAGGLAEQYF
TGTGCCAGCAGACGCGCGGGGGGACTAGCGGAGCAGTATTTT
>many|TRBV19|TRBJ2-7|15|TRBD1
CASSPRRWDSYEQYF
TGTGCCAGTAGTCCACGGAGGTGGGACAGCTACGAGCAGTACTTC
>NA|TRBV2|TRBJ1-2|13|NA
CASSEVGPYGYTF
TGTGCCAGCAGTGAAGTGGGACCCTATGGCTACACCTTC
>NA|TRBV2|TRBJ1-5|13|NA
CASSEEYNEPQHF
TGTGCCAGCAGTGAAGAATACAATGAGCCCCAGCATTTT
>NA|TRBV2|TRBJ1-2|14|TRBD1
CASSEGQSAYGYTF
TGTGCCAGCAGTGAGGGACAGAGTGCCTATGGCTACACCTTC
>NA|TRBV10-3|TRBJ1-1|13|NA
CAISESTTAEAFF
TGTGCCATCAGTGAGTCGACGACAGCTGAAGCTTTCTTT
>NA|TRBV9|TRBJ2-5|13|NA
CASSDAVRETQYF
TGTGCCAGCAGCGATGCTGTTCGAGAGACCCAGTACTTC
>many|TRBV5-1|TRBJ2-5|13|NA
CASSYRPQETQYF
TGCGCCAGCAGCTATCGGCCTCAAGAGACCCAGTACTTC
>NA|TRBV10-3|TRBJ2-7|17|TRBD1
CAISESNVDRVYGEQYF
TGTGCCATCAGTGAGTCGAACGTGGACAGGGTCTATGGGGAGCAGTACTTC
>NA|TRBV10-3|TRBJ2-3|15|NA
CASSVQDTSTDTQYF
TGTGCCAGCAGCGTTCAGGACACAAGCACAGATACGCAGTATTTT
>NA|TRBV10-2|TRBJ1-5|16|NA
CASSDSISTSNQPQHF
TGTGCCAGCAGTGACTCCATCTCTACTAGCAATCAGCCCCAGCATTTT
>many|TRBV15|TRBJ2-7|17|TRBD2
CATSRDLASGIPYEQYF
TGTGCCACCAGCAGAGATCTGGCTAGCGGGATACCATACGAGCAGTACTTC
>NA|TRBV12-3/TRBV12-4|TRBJ2-3|19|TRBD1
CASSFRTGTGVFITDTQYF
TGTGCCAGCAGTTTTCGGACAGGGACGGGGGTTTTCATCACAGATACGCAGTATTTT
>NA|TRBV10-3|TRBJ1-1|16|NA
CAISERVVRGNTEAFF
TGTGCCATCAGTGAACGGGTTGTCAGGGGGAACACTGAAGCTTTCTTT
>few|TRBV24-1|TRBJ2-2|17|NA
CATSDHWASANTGELFF
TGTGCCACCAGTGATCATTGGGCTAGCGCAAACACCGGGGAGCTGTTTTTT
>many|TRBV5-6|TRBJ2-7|15|NA
CASSFQPGADYEQYF
TGTGCCAGCAGCTTCCAACCAGGGGCCGACTACGAGCAGTACTTC
>once|TRBV5-1|TRBJ2-3|17|TRBD2
CASSSGLAGDGTDTQYF
TGCGCCAGCAGCTCGGGACTAGCGGGAGACGGCACAGATACGCAGTATTTT
>NA|TRBV2|TRBJ2-1|11|NA
CASRRGNERFF
TGTGCCAGCAGGAGAGGCAATGAGCGGTTCTTC
>NA|TRBV24-1|TRBJ2-1|13|TRBD1
CATRAGGFYEQFF
TGTGCCACGCGGGCAGGGGGCTTCTATGAGCAGTTCTTC
>NA|TRBV2|TRBJ2-7|15|NA
CASSVGPDSSYEQYF
TGTGCCAGCAGCGTAGGCCCAGACAGCTCCTACGAGCAGTACTTC
>many|TRBV10-3|TRBJ1-1|13|NA
CAITETANTEAFF
TGTGCCATCACCGAGACAGCGAACACTGAAGCTTTCTTT
>NA|TRBV20-1|TRBJ2-7|13|NA
CSAPDSRRDEQYF
TGCAGTGCCCCGGACTCTCGGCGTGACGAGCAGTACTTC
>NA|TRBV7-8|TRBJ2-7|13|NA
CASSPDRPYEQYF
TGTGCCAGCAGCCCCGACAGACCCTACGAGCAGTACTTC
>NA|TRBV6-2/TRBV6-3|TRBJ1-6|18|NA
CASSYGGTEQGDNSPLHF
TGCGCCAGCAGTTACGGGGGTACCGAGCAGGGAGATAATTCACCCCTCCACTTT
>few|TRBV7-9|TRBJ2-7|13|TRBD1
CASSPGQGDEQYF
TGCGCCAGCAGCCCGGGACAGGGTGACGAGCAGTACTTC